One and the same sample provided the 3 T cell receptor beta chains below, sequenced in a study of blood T cells in healthy people across ages. Primed by a sample-barcoded 5' primer and a J-beta primer mix, a second PCR proceeded for 7 to 11 cycles. Using its own MiXCR run on the 5' RACE reads, TCRdb lists one record per CDR3 protein. The table lists around 1.7 million distinct CDR3 sequences, about 28% of them singletons. Sequenced input: blood. All receptors come from a woman aged 25 to 39 in good health.

This clonotype has a count of ten or more. The rearrangement uses TRBV2 and TRBJ2-1, with 7 bases that match TRBD2. CDR1 and CDR2 (germline): SNHLY, FYNNEI. V shed 6 bases, J shed 8 bases, and the junction held 13 bases outside the gene matches. This CDR3 is 15 amino acids long. The DNA for the CDR3 is TGTGCCAGCAGCCCCGGACTGGGGGGGGTCGATGAGCAGTTCTTC. Translation: CASSPGLGGVDEQFF. Full variable domain (outside the CDR3, taken from reference TRBV2 and TRBJ2-1): EPEVTQTPSHQVTQMGQEVILRCVPISNHLYFYWYRQILGQKVEFLVSFYNNEISEKSEIFDDQFSVERPDGSNFTLKIRSTKLEDSAMYFCASSPGLGGVDEQFFGPGTRLTVL.

The CDR3 bases are TGTGCCAGCAGCGGGGGGGATTTCACCGGGGAGCTGTTTTTT. It specifies CASSGGDFTGELFF. The V call is TRBV27, the J call TRBJ2-2; 8 positions match TRBD2. In germline, CDR1 is MNHEY, CDR2 SMNVEV (reference sequence). Germline trimming cut 6 bases from V and 4 bases from J; bases unmatched to any gene: 4. CDR3 size: 14 residues.

This sequence joins TRBV11-2 and TRBJ1-2; D is unclear. The CDR3 has 14 amino acids. Looked up from germline, CDR1 is SGHAT and CDR2 is FQNNGV. V was shortened by 5 bases and J by 1 base, with 11 bases between the two germline ends. As DNA, the CDR3 is TGTGCCAGCAGCGCCCGACGGGGTAACTATGGCTACACCTTC. This gives the protein CASSARRGNYGYTF.